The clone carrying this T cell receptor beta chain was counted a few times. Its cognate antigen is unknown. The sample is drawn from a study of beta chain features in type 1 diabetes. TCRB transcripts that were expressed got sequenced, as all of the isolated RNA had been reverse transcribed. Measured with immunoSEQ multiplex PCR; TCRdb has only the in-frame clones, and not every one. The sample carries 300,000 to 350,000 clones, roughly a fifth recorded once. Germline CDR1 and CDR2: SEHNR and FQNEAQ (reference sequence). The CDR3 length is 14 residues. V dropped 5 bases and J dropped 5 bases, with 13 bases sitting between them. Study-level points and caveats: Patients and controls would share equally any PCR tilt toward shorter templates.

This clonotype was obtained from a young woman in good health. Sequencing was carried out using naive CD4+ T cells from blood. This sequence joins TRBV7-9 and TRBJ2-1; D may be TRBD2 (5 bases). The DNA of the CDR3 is TGTGCCAGCAGCCTCGAAGGGAGAAACAATGAGCAGTTCTTC. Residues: CASSLEGRNNEQFF.